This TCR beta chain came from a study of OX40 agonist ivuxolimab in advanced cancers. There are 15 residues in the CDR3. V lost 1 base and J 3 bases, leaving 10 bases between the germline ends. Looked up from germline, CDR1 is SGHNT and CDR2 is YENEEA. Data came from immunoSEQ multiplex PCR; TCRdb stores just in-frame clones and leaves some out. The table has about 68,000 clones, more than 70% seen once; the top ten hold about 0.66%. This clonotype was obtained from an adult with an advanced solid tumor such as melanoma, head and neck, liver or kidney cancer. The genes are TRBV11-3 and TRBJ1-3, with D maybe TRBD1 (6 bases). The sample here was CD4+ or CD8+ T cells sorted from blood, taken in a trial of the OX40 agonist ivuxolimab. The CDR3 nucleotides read TGTGCCAGCAGCTTAGCGGCAGGGGTTGGAAACACCATATATTTT. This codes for CASSLAAGVGNTIYF.